This TCR beta chain was identified during a study of a mutant IDH1 vaccine in newly diagnosed glioma. Noted time point: week 35, safety follow-up. Every vaccination contained 300 ug of the mutant IDH1 20-mer peptide and was paired with topical imiquimod. The CDR3 extends over 15 amino acids. After removal of 3 bases from V and 4 bases from J, the junction contained 7 bases not matched to a gene. CDR1 and CDR2 from the germline V gene are SGHDT and YYEEEE. A remark on this clone: Its specificity is not known.

Generated by immunoSEQ multiplex PCR, the TCRdb table keeps only in-frame clones and is missing some. The table includes about 54,000 clones, 84% detected once. V is TRBV5-6 and J is TRBJ2-1; 7 bases align to TRBD1. This material consisted of PBMCs, taken from a glioma patient whose treatment included an IDH1 peptide vaccine. The sequence was obtained from a woman aged 18-30 years with glioma. The CDR3 reads CASSSLGQVYNEQFF. The CDR3 DNA is TGTGCCAGCAGCTCCCTAGGACAGGTTTACAATGAGCAGTTCTTC. Supplemented by reference TRBV5-6 and TRBJ2-1, the full variable domain reads DAGVTQSPTHLIKTRGQQVTLRCSPKSGHDTVSWYQQALGQGPQFIFQYYEEEERQRGNFPDRFSGHQFPNYSSELNVNALLLGDSALYLCASSSLGQVYNEQFFGPGTRLTVL.